This T cell receptor (beta chain) comes out of a study of control samples from healthy donors and cancer patients. V lost 9 bases to trimming and J lost 0 bases, with 9 bases between them. Germline V gene lookup returns CDR1 ENHRY and CDR2 SYGVKD. The CDR3 length is 12 residues. The table came from immunoSEQ multiplex PCR; TCRdb's copy has only in-frame clones and leaves some out. The top ten clones hold around a fifth of a sample with roughly 88,000 clones, 85% of them seen once. Sequencing input: blood. The gene calls are TRBV10-3 and TRBJ2-7, with D tentatively TRBD1 (5 bases). The sequence came from a man aged 25 to 40 in good health. The CDR3 spells CAIGASSYEQYF. The DNA for the CDR3 is TGTGCCATTGGGGCGAGCTCCTACGAGCAGTACTTC.